The clone carrying this TCR beta chain was detected only once. The antigen is unknown. Germline V lookup: CDR1 SGHRS, CDR2 YFSETQ. Trimming pared 0 bases from V and 2 bases from J, leaving 10 bases between. This CDR3 region has 15 residues. This sample is part of a study of cytomegalovirus exposure and HLA in healthy donors. 13 Jbeta primers and 60 Vbeta primers were used for the PCR. Sequencing used immunoSEQ multiplex PCR; TCRdb keeps in-frame clones, though not all of them. The sample consists of over 100,000 clones, roughly 70% of them appearing once. Overall study results and limits: Accurate HLA-A and HLA-B prediction from TCR beta sequences was reported for most subjects. Cytomegalovirus association was assigned to approximately 180 TCR beta chains.

The genes are TRBV5-1 and TRBJ2-3, with D uncertain. The material sequenced was PBMCs. The source is a young man in good health and CMV-seropositive. CDR3 nucleotide sequence: TGCGCCAGCAGCTTGGCTTGGCCTCTCACAGATACGCAGTATTTT. Its translation is CASSLAWPLTDTQYF. Full variable domain (outside the CDR3, taken from reference TRBV5-1 and TRBJ2-3): KAGVTQTPRYLIKTRGQQVTLSCSPISGHRSVSWYQQTPGQGLQFLFEYFSETQRNKGNFPGRFSGRQFSNSRSEMNVSTLELGDSALYLCASSLAWPLTDTQYFGPGTRLTVL.